The 32 T cell receptor beta chains reported below all come from one sample, sequenced in a study of CD8+CD57+ T cells in acquired aplastic anemia. Patients sequenced had flow cytometry evidence of CD8+CD57+ cell expansion. TCR beta VDJ combinations and CDR3 sequences were profiled from genomic DNA. TCRdb re-derived calls from the reads in MiXCR, one entry per CDR3 protein. The table includes about 95,000 distinct CDR3 sequences, roughly 70% detected once. The sequenced sample was sorted CD4+, CD8+, or CD8+CD57+ T cells (not recorded which) from PBMCs. The origin of the receptors is a human donor with aplastic anemia.

The chain combines TRBV5-8 with TRBJ1-6, with D hard to call. The CDR3 consists of 15 residues. CDR1 and CDR2 (germline): SGHTS, YDEGEE. V shed 0 bases and J shed 9 bases, with 13 bases lying between them. The CDR3 sequence: CASSLGLLPGSPLHF. The CDR3 DNA reads TGTGCCAGCAGCTTGGGGCTCCTCCCGGGTTCACCCCTCCACTTT.

In regard to this clonotype: One junction end does not reproduce the germline sequence, and a read error may be involved. The genes are TRBV7-7 and TRBJ2-2; a weak D match, TRBD2 (5 bases). The CDR3 covers 15 residues. Germline-derived CDR1 and CDR2 are SSHAT and FNYEAQ (reference sequence). CDR3 region: CASSSRRDGTGELFF. CDR3 DNA sequence: TGTGCTAGCAGCTCCCGACGGGATGGTACCGGGGAGCTGTTCTTT.

The rearrangement joins TRBV10-3 to TRBJ2-3; no reliable D call. V was clipped by 9 bases and J by 1 base, with 11 bases between them. CDR1 and CDR2 from the germline V gene are ENHRY and SYGVKD. The CDR3 length is 13 residues. CDR3 amino acids: CAISRARTDTQYF. CDR3 nucleotide sequence: TGTGCCATTTCCCGGGCGCGCACAGATACGCAGTATTTT.

The V and J genes are TRBV20-1 and TRBJ1-2; D is ambiguous. CDR1 is DFQATT, CDR2 SNEGSKA, per germline (reference sequence). Trimming shortened V by 3 bases and J by 11 bases, and 16 bases separated the two germline ends. This CDR3 is built from 12 residues. The chain's CDR3 is CSARPFEGRYTF. The DNA for the CDR3 is TGCAGTGCTAGGCCCTTCGAGGGAAGGTACACCTTC.

The genes are TRBV2 and TRBJ1-1, with D hard to call. CDR3 length: 14 residues. The V and J ends lost 2 bases and 8 bases respectively, with 15 bases between them. Germline CDR1 is SNHLY and CDR2 is FYNNEI. The CDR3 loop reads CASSESAVAGEAFF. The CDR3 bases are TGTGCCAGCAGTGAATCGGCAGTAGCAGGAGAAGCTTTCTTT.

The chain links TRBV15 to TRBJ1-5; possible D gene TRBD1, 5 bases. CDR3 length: 14 amino acids. V lost 5 bases, J lost 6 bases, and 14 bases lay in between. The V gene's germline CDR1 is LNHNV and CDR2 YYDKDF (reference sequence). The CDR3: CATSGGGGRQPQHF. In DNA, the CDR3 is TGTGCCACCAGCGGGGGAGGCGGCCGTCAGCCCCAGCATTTT. Using reference TRBV15 and TRBJ1-5 for the parts outside the CDR3, the full variable domain is DAMVIQNPRYQVTQFGKPVTLSCSQTLNHNVMYWYQQKSSQAPKLLFHYYDKDFNNEADTPDNFQSRRPNTSFCFLDIRSPGLGDTAMYLCATSGGGGRQPQHFGDGTRLSIL.

The chain recombines TRBV2 with TRBJ2-5; 11 bases align to TRBD2. J lost 4 bases, V lost 8 bases, and 9 bases had no gene match. Germline-derived CDR1 and CDR2 are SNHLY and FYNNEI. This CDR3 has 15 amino acids. The CDR3 DNA is TGTGCCAGCCTGAATAGCGGGGGGGCAGGAGAGACCCAGTACTTC. Translated, it gives CASLNSGGAGETQYF.

Note on this clonotype: Mismatch with germline at one junction end may stem from a read error. The genes are TRBV10-2 and TRBJ2-1; TRBD2 agrees at 7 bases. There are 15 residues in the CDR3. Germline loops: CDR1 WSHSY, CDR2 SAAADI. The CDR3 bases are TGCGCCAGCAGTGCGGCTAGCGGCTCCTACAATAAGCAGTTCTTC. Translating it yields CASSAASGSYNKQFF.

The chain is built from TRBV19 and TRBJ2-5; tentative D call: TRBD1 (5 bases). V was clipped by 4 bases and J by 2 bases, with 11 bases between them. The CDR3 sequence is 14 residues long. The germline V gene encodes CDR1 LNHDA and CDR2 SQIVND (reference sequence). CDR3 nucleotide sequence: TGTGCCAGTAGTACGGACACTACTCAAGAGACCCAGTACTTC. Protein: CASSTDTTQETQYF.

This rearrangement joins TRBV15 to TRBJ2-3, with a tentative D call TRBD2 (5 bases). The CDR3 sequence is 14 residues long. Per the germline V gene, CDR1 is LNHNV and CDR2 is YYDKDF (reference sequence). V was pared by 0 bases and J by 4 bases, with 8 bases between. The CDR3 reads CATSRDRGSDTQYF. CDR3 coding DNA: TGTGCCACCAGCAGAGATCGGGGATCAGATACGCAGTATTTT.

The chain joins TRBV7-8 to TRBJ2-1; 10 bases are a match to TRBD2. With 2 bases clipped from V and 0 bases from J, the junction kept 4 bases outside the gene matches. This CDR3 has 17 residues. Germline lookup yields CDR1 SGHVS and CDR2 FQNEAQ. CDR3 residues: CASSLIAGGRSYNEQFF. In DNA, the CDR3 is TGTGCCAGCAGCTTAATAGCGGGGGGCCGCTCCTACAATGAGCAGTTCTTC. The full variable domain, rest sourced from reference TRBV7-8 and TRBJ2-1, is GAGVSQSPRYKVAKRGQDVALRCDPISGHVSLFWYQQALGQGPEFLTYFQNEAQLDKSGLPSDRFFAERPEGSVSTLKIQRTQQEDSAVYLCASSLIAGGRSYNEQFFGPGTRLTVL.

This clonotype was seen a few times. The genes are TRBV20-1 and TRBJ2-7, with unresolved D. There are 14 residues in the CDR3. CDR1 DFQATT and CDR2 SNEGSKA come from the germline V gene (reference sequence). V was pared by 4 bases and J by 3 bases, with 16 bases between. The CDR3 coding sequence is TGCAGTGCTACTTCATACAGCCTGGGCTACGAGCAGTACTTC. It codes for CSATSYSLGYEQYF.

In this sample, this clonotype turned up a few times. The chain recombines TRBV24-1 with TRBJ2-3; D unresolved. This CDR3 is 15 amino acids long. Germline values: CDR1 KGHDR, CDR2 SFDVKD. Trimming took 3 bases from V and 2 from J, leaving 11 bases between them. CDR3 DNA sequence: TGTGCCACCAGTGATGTCAGAGCAAACACAGATACGCAGTATTTT. Protein sequence: CATSDVRANTDTQYF.

The chain uses TRBV20-1 and TRBJ2-7; TRBD1 matches at 7 bases. The CDR3 spans 15 residues. From germline, CDR1 is DFQATT and CDR2 SNEGSKA (reference sequence). The V and J ends lost 3 bases and 7 bases, in that order; junction bases with no gene match: 15. The CDR3 sequence: CSASLQGIGVGEQYF. CDR3 nucleotide sequence: TGCAGTGCTAGTTTACAGGGGATAGGGGTGGGAGAGCAGTACTTC.

The chain couples TRBV7-2 to TRBJ1-2; no definite D call. This CDR3 is built from 12 residues. CDR1 SGHTA and CDR2 FQGNSA come from the germline V gene. Deletions cut 2 bases from V and 8 bases from J, with 9 bases between. For the CDR3, the DNA is TGTGCCAGCAGCTTAATGTTACTGGGCTACACCTTC. Its translation: CASSLMLLGYTF.

This clonotype has only one observation. The chain links TRBV5-1 to TRBJ1-1; 7 bases are shared with TRBD1. CDR3 length: 16 amino acids. The germline CDR1 and CDR2 sequences are SGHRS and YFSETQ. With 4 bases clipped from V and 1 base from J, the junction kept 10 bases outside the gene matches. CDR3 nucleotide sequence: TGCGCCAGCAGCCGGACAGGCCCGGAGGGGAACACTGAAGCTTTCTTT. Its protein is CASSRTGPEGNTEAFF.

V usage is TRBV11-2 and J usage is TRBJ2-3; a possible D gene is TRBD1 (5 bases). The germline V gene encodes CDR1 SGHAT and CDR2 FQNNGV. V gave up 5 bases and J gave up 0 bases, with 12 bases separating them. The CDR3 totals 15 residues. CDR3 residues: CASSLDTPSTDTQYF. CDR3 nucleotides: TGTGCCAGCAGCCTGGACACCCCTAGCACAGATACGCAGTATTTT.

The J gene is TRBJ1-1, the V gene TRBV7-3; maybe TRBD1 (5 bases). The CDR3 is 15 residues long. Between the trimmed V and J ends, which lost 4 bases and 4 bases, there was a span of 16 bases. Germline V gives CDR1 SGHTA, CDR2 FQGTGA. The CDR3, as DNA: TGTGCCAGCAGCTCTCAACCGGGGCAGAGCACTGAAGCTTTCTTT. Amino acid sequence: CASSSQPGQSTEAFF.

This chain uses TRBV20-1 with TRBJ2-7, with 8 positions matching TRBD1. CDR3 length: 13 amino acids. The germline V gene has CDR1 DFQATT and CDR2 SNEGSKA (reference sequence). V shed 4 bases and J 7 bases; nucleotides not matched to a gene: 9. DNA of the CDR3: TGCAGTGCTAAGTGGACAGGGTTGAATGAGCAGTACTTC. Translation gives CSAKWTGLNEQYF.

The chain carries TRBV24-1 and TRBJ2-6; 7 bases agree with TRBD1. V shed 3 bases, J shed 0 bases, and the junction held 4 bases outside the gene matches. The V gene's germline CDR1 is KGHDR and CDR2 SFDVKD. This CDR3 has 17 residues. The CDR3 DNA reads as TGTGCCACCAGTGATCCTCGACAGGGCTCTGGGGCCAACGTCCTGACTTTC. This encodes CATSDPRQGSGANVLTF.

This clonotype was picked up one time. V gene TRBV2 combines with J gene TRBJ1-6, with D perhaps TRBD1 (6 bases). CDR3 size: 15 residues. CDR1 is SNHLY and CDR2 is FYNNEI in the germline V gene. Trimming removed 6 bases from V and 5 bases from J, with 14 bases in between. CDR3: CASRAGQLNNSPLHF. The CDR3 DNA reads TGTGCCAGCAGGGCCGGACAGCTCAATAATTCACCCCTCCACTTT.

The chain links TRBV3-1 to TRBJ2-6; D uncertain. This CDR3 has 13 residues. V was trimmed by 8 bases and J by 4 bases, leaving 9 bases between them. Germline values: CDR1 LGHDT, CDR2 YNNKEL (reference sequence). CDR3 bases: TGTGCCAGCCTTAGGGCCGGGGCCAACGTCCTGACTTTC. Amino acid sequence: CASLRAGANVLTF.

This clonotype is a singleton in its sample. The chain has TRBV5-6 and TRBJ1-5; D uncertain. The CDR3 loop spans 14 amino acids. V was trimmed by 5 bases and J by 0 bases, leaving 9 bases between them. The germline V gene encodes CDR1 SGHDT and CDR2 YYEEEE. The CDR3 coding sequence is TGTGCCAGCAGTTCGACAAATAGCAATCAGCCCCAGCATTTT. Amino acid sequence: CASSSTNSNQPQHF. Combining the CDR3 with reference TRBV5-6 and TRBJ1-5 gives the whole variable domain DAGVTQSPTHLIKTRGQQVTLRCSPKSGHDTVSWYQQALGQGPQFIFQYYEEEERQRGNFPDRFSGHQFPNYSSELNVNALLLGDSALYLCASSSTNSNQPQHFGDGTRLSIL.

This clonotype was seen ten or more times. The chain uses TRBV9 and TRBJ2-1; 7 positions match TRBD1. V was clipped by 0 bases and J by 8 bases; unmatched bases: 5. The CDR3 spans 14 residues. Germline V CDR1 and CDR2: SGDLS, YYNGEE. In nucleotides, the CDR3 is TGTGCCAGCAGCGTAGGACAGGGCAAAGATGAGCAGTTCTTC. Amino acids: CASSVGQGKDEQFF.

This chain uses TRBV24-1 with TRBJ2-3, with 8 bases fitting TRBD2. Per germline, CDR1 KGHDR and CDR2 SFDVKD. Trimming removed 10 bases from V and 5 bases from J; junction bases left unmatched: 7. The CDR3 spans 13 residues. Here the CDR3 DNA reads TGTGCCACAGGGCGGCTAGCGGGAGATACGCAGTATTTT. This gives the protein CATGRLAGDTQYF.

This clonotype was seen only a few times. CDR3 in DNA: TGCAGTGCCGATCGACAGGGCTCAAATCGGGAGCAGTACTTC. Translating gives CSADRQGSNREQYF. The chain recombines TRBV20-1 with TRBJ2-7; 7 bases fit TRBD1. The CDR3 is made up of 14 amino acids. Germline V gene data show CDR1 as DFQATT and CDR2 as SNEGSKA (reference sequence). V lost 6 bases and J lost 7; bases outside the gene matches: 15.

The genes are TRBV20-1 and TRBJ2-7; possibly TRBD1 or TRBD2 for D (5 bases each). Trimming cost V 6 bases and J 3 bases, with 15 bases left between them. The CDR3 contains 13 residues. Germline V gene lookup returns CDR1 DFQATT and CDR2 SNEGSKA (reference sequence). The CDR3 sequence is CSAQTAELYEQYF. CDR3 DNA: TGCAGTGCCCAGACAGCGGAACTCTACGAGCAGTACTTC.

This clonotype occurred once. The rearrangement links TRBV19 to TRBJ2-7; the D gene is possibly TRBD2 (6 bases). The CDR3 extends over 13 amino acids. The germline V gene encodes CDR1 LNHDA and CDR2 SQIVND (reference sequence). V was clipped by 5 bases and J by 0 bases, with 8 bases between them. The CDR3 region has the DNA TGTGCCAGTAGTGTTAGCGGCTCCTACGAGCAGTACTTC. Its translation: CASSVSGSYEQYF. Drawing the rest from reference TRBV19 and TRBJ2-7, the complete variable domain is DGGITQSPKYLFRKEGQNVTLSCEQNLNHDAMYWYRQDPGQGLRLIYYSQIVNDFQKGDIAEGYSVSREKKESFPLTVTSAQKNPTAFYLCASSVSGSYEQYFGPGTRLTVT.

The CDR3 loop reads CASSLASGVNTGELFF. CDR3 DNA: TGTGCCAGCAGCTTAGCCTCAGGGGTTAACACCGGGGAGCTGTTTTTT. The J gene is TRBJ2-2, the V gene TRBV11-1, with D perhaps matching TRBD1 (6 bases). In germline, CDR1 is SGHAT, CDR2 FQDESV (reference sequence). The CDR3 contains 16 residues. V was clipped by 0 bases and J by 2 bases, with 10 bases between them.

This clonotype showed up many times. The rearrangement uses TRBV7-3 and TRBJ2-1, with 8 bases lining up with TRBD2. J was trimmed by 1 base and V by 0 bases; bases with no gene match: 5. The germline V gene encodes CDR1 SGHTA and CDR2 FQGTGA. This CDR3 is built from 17 residues. CDR3 in amino acids: CASSLTGAGESYNEQFF. The CDR3 DNA is TGTGCCAGCAGCTTAACGGGAGCGGGAGAGTCCTACAATGAGCAGTTCTTC.

This clonotype occurred many times. The rearrangement links TRBV27 to TRBJ1-2, with 12 bases lining up with TRBD1. The CDR3 has 13 residues. The ends lost 6 bases at V and 9 bases at J; junction bases unmatched: 5. Germline CDR1 is MNHEY and CDR2 is SMNVEV (reference sequence). The CDR3 DNA reads as TGTGCCAGCAGAACCGGGACAGGGGGCCGCTACACCTTC. Protein sequence: CASRTGTGGRYTF.

The V and J genes are TRBV11-1 and TRBJ2-7, with 8 bases that match TRBD1. V lost 5 bases to trimming and J lost 3 bases; unmatched junction nucleotides: 0. Germline values: CDR1 SGHAT, CDR2 FQDESV (reference sequence). The CDR3 totals 12 residues. CDR3 sequence: CASSGTGYEQYF. In nucleotides, the CDR3 is TGTGCCAGCAGCGGGACAGGCTACGAGCAGTACTTC.